The 18 T cell receptor beta chains below come from one sample, sequenced in a study of T cell responses to AZD1222 COVID-19 vaccine. The data were produced by immunoSEQ multiplex PCR, yet TCRdb's version contains in-frame clones alone and is incomplete. Of about 120,000 clones detected, 90% to 95% appear once; the ten largest clones hold about 3%. The specimen was peripheral blood, collected on day 0 of AZD1222 vaccination. The receptors originated from an adult in good health.

This clone was recorded only once. The chain uses TRBV18 and TRBJ1-1; D remains unclear. The CDR3 has 12 residues. The germline V gene encodes CDR1 KGHSH and CDR2 LQKENI. V was pared by 4 bases and J by 1 base, with 4 bases between. The CDR3 nucleotides are TGTGCCAGCTCACGGGGGAACACTGAAGCTTTCTTT. It is translated as CASSRGNTEAFF.

The chain is built from TRBV30 and TRBJ2-3; 8 nucleotides line up with TRBD2. V shed 0 bases and J 2 bases; nucleotides not matched to a gene: 7. Germline V lookup: CDR1 GTSNPN, CDR2 SVGIG (reference sequence). There are 16 residues in the CDR3. CDR3 coding DNA: TGTGCCTGGAGTGTTTTCGGAGCGGGGGACACAGATACGCAGTATTTT. Translation gives CAWSVFGAGDTDTQYF. Complete variable domain (other parts from reference TRBV30 and TRBJ2-3): SQTIHQWPATLVQPVGSPLSLECTVEGTSNPNLYWYRQAAGRGLQLLFYSVGIGQISSEVPQNLSASRPQDRQFILSSKKLLLSDSGFYLCAWSVFGAGDTDTQYFGPGTRLTVL.

The genes are TRBV27 and TRBJ1-2, with 9 bases lining up with TRBD1. J lost 2 bases, V lost 6 bases, and 4 bases had no gene match. The V gene's germline CDR1 is MNHEY and CDR2 SMNVEV (reference sequence). The CDR3 has 14 residues. The CDR3 DNA reads TGTGCCAGCAGCCGACAGGGGGTAAACTATGGCTACACCTTC. Residues: CASSRQGVNYGYTF.

This rearrangement joins TRBV5-4 to TRBJ1-1; 9 bases agree with TRBD1. There are 15 residues in the CDR3. The V gene's germline CDR1 is SGHNT and CDR2 YYREEE (reference sequence). Unmatched junction bases numbered 7, after V lost 3 bases and J lost 4 bases. CDR3 protein: CASSSAQGAVTEAFF. The CDR3 DNA follows: TGTGCCAGCAGCTCCGCACAGGGGGCCGTCACTGAAGCTTTCTTT. The full variable domain, its missing parts supplied by reference TRBV5-4 and TRBJ1-1, is ETGVTQSPTHLIKTRGQQVTLRCSSQSGHNTVSWYQQALGQGPQFIFQYYREEENGRGNFPPRFSGLQFPNYSSELNVNALELDDSALYLCASSSAQGAVTEAFFGQGTRLTVV.

The chain is built from TRBV5-1 and TRBJ2-3, with a tentative D call TRBD1 (5 bases). V was trimmed by 0 bases and J by 0 bases, leaving 8 bases between them. The CDR3 consists of 15 residues. Per the germline V gene, CDR1 is SGHRS and CDR2 is YFSETQ. The CDR3 reads CASSLVGPSTDTQYF. The CDR3 region has the DNA TGCGCCAGCAGCTTGGTGGGGCCTAGCACAGATACGCAGTATTTT.

The chain has TRBV30 and TRBJ1-1, with TRBD1 as a possible D gene (5 bases). Trimming cost V 2 bases and J 5 bases, with 9 bases left between them. CDR1 and CDR2 from the germline V gene are GTSNPN and SVGIG (reference sequence). CDR3 length: 12 residues. The CDR3 DNA is TGTGCCTGGAGTCTCCGGACAACTGAAGCTTTCTTT. This codes for CAWSLRTTEAFF.

The CDR3 sequence: CASSFSTGVYEQYF. The CDR3 DNA reads TGTGCCAGCAGCTTTTCTACGGGAGTCTACGAGCAGTACTTC. The chain joins TRBV5-6 to TRBJ2-7, with D possibly matching TRBD2 (6 bases). Germline V CDR1 and CDR2: SGHDT, YYEEEE. Trimming stripped 2 bases from V and 3 bases from J, with 12 bases between. The CDR3 covers 14 residues.

This sequence joins TRBV27 and TRBJ1-2, with TRBD1 matching 8 bases. There are 17 residues in the CDR3. V was pared by 1 base and J by 4 bases, with 11 bases of the junction left unmatched. Germline loops: CDR1 MNHEY, CDR2 SMNVEV (reference sequence). The CDR3 protein is CASSLYPPGQVFYGYTF. CDR3 in DNA: TGTGCCAGCAGTTTATACCCCCCGGGACAGGTCTTCTATGGCTACACCTTC.

This chain connects TRBV7-3 to TRBJ2-2; unclear D gene. The CDR3 runs 13 residues. Germline CDR1 reads SGHTA; CDR2 reads FQGTGA. Trimming removed 4 bases from V and 7 bases from J, with 10 bases in between. CDR3 DNA sequence: TGTGCCAGCAGCTCCCAGAGGAGCGGGGAGCTGTTTTTT. Translation gives CASSSQRSGELFF. Together with reference TRBV7-3 and TRBJ2-2, the CDR3 gives the full variable domain: GAGVSQTPSNKVTEKGKYVELRCDPISGHTALYWYRQSLGQGPEFLIYFQGTGAADDSGLPNDRFFAVRPEGSVSTLKIQRTERGDSAVYLCASSSQRSGELFFGEGSRLTVL.

V gene TRBV7-9 combines with J gene TRBJ2-7; TRBD1 agrees at 7 bases. Germline CDR1 is SEHNR and CDR2 is FQNEAQ (reference sequence). The CDR3 sequence is 16 residues long. The junction had 12 bases not matched to a gene; V was cut back by 5 bases and J by 2 bases. CDR3 in DNA: TGTGCCAGCAGCGCCCTTCCCGGGACAGCTCCCTACGAGCAGTACTTC. The encoded protein is CASSALPGTAPYEQYF.

This chain joins TRBV7-9 and TRBJ1-2, with 8 nucleotides matching TRBD1. V was clipped by 3 bases and J by 7 bases; unmatched bases: 13. The germline V gene has CDR1 SEHNR and CDR2 FQNEAQ (reference sequence). This CDR3 comprises 16 residues. CDR3 amino acids: CASSFPRTGTGLGYTF. DNA of the CDR3: TGTGCCAGCAGCTTCCCGCGGACAGGGACGGGACTTGGCTACACCTTC.

This clone was observed once. The chain employs TRBV25-1 and TRBJ2-7; 9 bases map to TRBD1. The germline V gene encodes CDR1 MGHDK and CDR2 SYGVNS. The CDR3 has 17 amino acids. Trimming cost V 7 bases and J 6 bases; bases outside gene matches: 19. CDR3 protein: CASTWKDRGPIPSEQYF. Written as DNA, the CDR3 is TGTGCCAGCACCTGGAAGGACAGGGGACCTATTCCCTCCGAGCAGTACTTC.

This clone was seen a handful of times. The chain couples TRBV28 to TRBJ2-7; D is undetermined. The CDR3 spans 11 residues. Germline CDR1 is MDHEN and CDR2 is SYDVKM. Between the trimmed V and J ends, which lost 3 bases and 6 bases, there was a span of 6 bases. The CDR3 is CASSLWPEQYF. The CDR3 bases are TGTGCCAGCAGTTTGTGGCCCGAGCAGTACTTC.

The rearrangement links TRBV6-4 to TRBJ2-7; 11 positions match TRBD2. Germline CDR1 is MRHNA and CDR2 is SNTAGT. The CDR3 sequence is 15 residues long. With 6 bases clipped from V and 7 bases from J, the junction kept 11 bases outside the gene matches. As DNA, the CDR3 is TGTGCCAGCAGACTAGCGGGAGCCCTAAGGAAAGAGCAGTACTTC. Translated: CASRLAGALRKEQYF.

A word on this clone: This specimen includes other DNA sequences encoding the same CDR3. This sequence joins TRBV10-3 and TRBJ2-7; D not certain. Germline values: CDR1 ENHRY, CDR2 SYGVKD. Trimming removed 5 bases from V and 3 bases from J, with 8 bases in between. The CDR3 totals 12 residues. CDR3 residues: CAISQVSYEQYF. Written as DNA, the CDR3 is TGTGCCATCAGTCAGGTCAGCTACGAGCAGTACTTC.

V gene TRBV4-1 combines with J gene TRBJ2-1; D not certain. The CDR3 is 16 amino acids. V shed 1 base and J shed 1 base, with 11 bases lying between them. Germline lookup yields CDR1 MGHRA and CDR2 YSYEKL. For the CDR3, the DNA is TGCGCCAGCAGCCAAGTAGGAGTCAGGTCCTACAATGAGCAGTTCTTC. It specifies CASSQVGVRSYNEQFF.

V and J are TRBV29-1 and TRBJ1-1; no firm D call. The CDR3 totals 12 residues. Germline loops: CDR1 SQVTM, CDR2 ANQGSEA. Trimming took 7 bases from V and 11 from J, leaving 20 bases between them. The CDR3 DNA reads as TGCAGCGCCCTGGGCGGGGAGGGTGTCGCTTTCTTT. This gives the protein CSALGGEGVAFF.

The chain couples TRBV5-1 to TRBJ1-1, with a possible D match to TRBD1 (5 bases). The CDR3 covers 14 residues. Germline lookup yields CDR1 SGHRS and CDR2 YFSETQ. Trimming stripped 0 bases from V and 5 bases from J, with 11 bases between. The CDR3 DNA reads TGCGCCAGCAGCTTGGGTATGGGGCTAACTGAAGCTTTCTTT. Protein sequence: CASSLGMGLTEAFF.